Below are 23 T cell receptor beta chains sequenced from a single sample in a study of chemoradiotherapy in HPV16-positive cancers (dated by TCRdb to 2022 to 2024). The library was generated by the immunoSEQ multiplex PCR assay. Not all clones reach the TCRdb copy of this immuneACCESS table, which keeps in-frame sequences only. Checked studies attribute under half of the gap to unresolved V genes and leave the rest unexplained. In this sample the table shows about 6,500 clones, roughly 90% of which occur a single time. The ten largest clones take up under 2% of the sample. The sequencing here drew on blood, taken from a patient who underwent chemoradiotherapy. These TCRs come from a human donor with HPV-associated anogenital cancer.

V gene TRBV18 combines with J gene TRBJ2-7, with D perhaps assigned TRBD1 or TRBD2 (5 bases each). Deletions cut 6 bases from V and 1 base from J, with 13 bases between. Germline loops: CDR1 KGHSH, CDR2 LQKENI. The CDR3 loop spans 14 amino acids. CDR3 DNA: TGTGCCAGCTCTCCCGGGACGGATTCCTACGAGCAGTACTTC. Encoded protein: CASSPGTDSYEQYF.

The gene calls are TRBV6-1 and TRBJ1-1; D is uncertain. Trimming pared 4 bases from V and 0 bases from J, leaving 6 bases between. Germline CDR1 reads MNHNS; CDR2 reads SASEGT. This CDR3 is built from 13 residues. The CDR3 region is CASSVKVNTEAFF. The CDR3 nucleotides read TGTGCCAGCAGTGTAAAAGTGAACACTGAAGCTTTCTTT.

This clone is a singleton in its sample. This chain joins TRBV18 and TRBJ1-1, with D possibly matching TRBD1 (6 bases). V lost 1 base and J lost 1, with 10 bases in between. CDR3 length: 15 residues. Germline V gene sequence: CDR1 KGHSH, CDR2 LQKENI. The CDR3 region has the DNA TGTGCCAGCTCACCACGGGGGCTAAGGAACACTGAAGCTTTCTTT. Translated, it gives CASSPRGLRNTEAFF.

This chain uses TRBV9 with TRBJ2-1, with TRBD1 identical over 9 bases. This CDR3 is 17 amino acids long. V lost 6 bases and J lost 1; bases outside the gene matches: 11. The germline gives CDR1 SGDLS, CDR2 YYNGEE. CDR3 sequence (DNA): TGTGCCAGCACCCGTGGGGGACAGGGTAAATCCTACAATGAGCAGTTCTTC. Its translation is CASTRGGQGKSYNEQFF. The full variable domain, in which reference TRBV9 and TRBJ2-1 provide the parts outside the CDR3, is DSGVTQTPKHLITATGQRVTLRCSPRSGDLSVYWYQQSLDQGLQFLIQYYNGEERAKGNILERFSAQQFPDLHSELNLSSLELGDSALYFCASTRGGQGKSYNEQFFGPGTRLTVL.

The chain couples TRBV14 to TRBJ2-3; the D is unclear. V was shortened by 1 base and J by 3 bases, with 11 bases between the two germline ends. Germline values: CDR1 SGHDN, CDR2 FVKESK. CDR3 length: 15 amino acids. This CDR3 is CASSQALRLTDTQYF. In nucleotides, the CDR3 is TGTGCCAGCAGCCAAGCTTTGAGGTTAACAGATACGCAGTATTTT. Full variable domain (remainder filled in from reference TRBV14 and TRBJ2-3): EAGVTQFPSHSVIEKGQTVTLRCDPISGHDNLYWYRRVMGKEIKFLLHFVKESKQDESGMPNNRFLAERTGGTYSTLKVQPAELEDSGVYFCASSQALRLTDTQYFGPGTRLTVL.

The chain uses TRBV29-1 and TRBJ1-1; D not resolved. Trimming stripped 1 base from V and 7 bases from J, with 7 bases between. Germline CDR1 reads SQVTM; CDR2 reads ANQGSEA. The CDR3 covers 11 residues. The CDR3 sequence: CSVEGRGEAFF. The CDR3 coding sequence is TGCAGCGTTGAAGGGCGGGGTGAAGCTTTCTTT.

The chain has TRBV27 and TRBJ2-1; no clear D. The ends were cut back, 3 bases at V and 3 bases at J, with 0 bases in the middle. There are 11 residues in the CDR3. Germline values: CDR1 MNHEY, CDR2 SMNVEV (reference sequence). DNA for the CDR3: TGTGCCAGCAGTTTCTACAATGAGCAGTTCTTC. This translates into CASSFYNEQFF.

The gene calls are TRBV7-9 and TRBJ2-2, with TRBD1 as a possible D gene (5 bases). V was shortened by 3 bases and J by 5 bases, with 7 bases between the two germline ends. The length of the CDR3 is 13 residues. Germline CDR1 reads SEHNR; CDR2 reads FQNEAQ (reference sequence). CDR3 DNA: TGTGCCAGCAGCTTCTCAGGGACCGGGGAGCTGTTTTTT. Residues: CASSFSGTGELFF.

The table lists this clone with a count of one. The chain combines TRBV7-8 with TRBJ1-2, with 7 bases that match TRBD1. The CDR3 is 13 residues long. Per the germline V gene, CDR1 is SGHVS and CDR2 is FQNEAQ. Germline trimming cut 2 bases from V and 4 bases from J; bases unmatched to any gene: 1. The CDR3 protein is CASSLWDSYGYTF. Written as DNA, the CDR3 is TGTGCCAGCAGCTTATGGGACAGCTATGGCTACACCTTC.

J is TRBJ2-2 and V is TRBV27; possibly TRBD1 for D (5 bases). The CDR3 has 13 amino acids. The V end lost 6 bases, the J end lost 5 bases, and 10 bases lay between the germline ends. Looked up from germline, CDR1 is MNHEY and CDR2 is SMNVEV (reference sequence). The CDR3 spells CASRSTGTGELFF. The CDR3, as DNA: TGTGCCAGCAGGTCCACAGGTACCGGGGAGCTGTTTTTT.

V is TRBV5-5 and J is TRBJ1-1, with 9 bases that match TRBD1. This CDR3 is built from 15 residues. Germline CDR1 and CDR2: SGHKS and YYEKEE (reference sequence). V was clipped by 3 bases and J by 4 bases; unmatched bases: 7. The CDR3 loop is CASSWTGVGGTEAFF. CDR3 bases: TGTGCCAGCAGCTGGACAGGGGTTGGTGGCACTGAAGCTTTCTTT.

This clone has just one count. The chain couples TRBV7-2 to TRBJ2-2; a possible D gene is TRBD1 (6 bases). The germline CDR1 and CDR2 sequences are SGHTA and FQGNSA. The CDR3 totals 16 residues. V was shortened by 4 bases and J by 4 bases, with 16 bases between the two germline ends. The CDR3 sequence: CASSSWALGGTGELFF. CDR3 nucleotides: TGTGCCAGCAGCTCCTGGGCCTTAGGGGGCACCGGGGAGCTGTTTTTT.

The chain couples TRBV10-3 to TRBJ1-1, with a tentative D call TRBD1 (6 bases). Germline V gene sequence: CDR1 ENHRY, CDR2 SYGVKD. The CDR3 sequence is 13 residues long. Trimming removed 5 bases at V and 4 bases at J, with 11 bases between. The CDR3 DNA reads TGTGCCATCAGTAAAGCGGGGGCCACTGAAGCTTTCTTT. Its translation: CAISKAGATEAFF.

The CDR3 DNA follows: TGCGCCAGCAGCCAAGATTACTCACAGACTTATGGCTACACCTTC. This encodes CASSQDYSQTYGYTF. The chain uses TRBV4-3 and TRBJ1-2; D gene uncertain. Trimming pared 0 bases from V and 5 bases from J, leaving 13 bases between. This CDR3 contains 15 residues. Germline CDR1 LGHNA, CDR2 YSLEER.

The chain combines TRBV6-6 with TRBJ2-7; D not certain. Trimming shortened V by 3 bases and J by 7 bases, and 10 bases separated the two germline ends. The CDR3 totals 12 residues. Germline V lookup: CDR1 MNHNY, CDR2 SVGAGI (reference sequence). The CDR3: CASSYSGVEQYF. The CDR3 DNA follows: TGTGCCAGCAGTTATTCCGGAGTTGAGCAGTACTTC.

The chain couples TRBV27 to TRBJ1-3, with D uncertain. The CDR3 extends over 15 amino acids. V was trimmed by 4 bases and J by 4 bases, leaving 14 bases between them. The germline CDR1 and CDR2 sequences are MNHEY and SMNVEV (reference sequence). The CDR3, as DNA: TGTGCCAGCAGTTCCAAGGGCTTCCCGGGAAACACCATATATTTT. It specifies CASSSKGFPGNTIYF.

The V call is TRBV28, the J call TRBJ2-7; 8 bases are a match to TRBD1. The germline CDR1 and CDR2 sequences are MDHEN and SYDVKM. The CDR3 length is 19 residues. V lost 11 bases to trimming and J lost 5 bases; unmatched junction nucleotides: 29. In DNA form, the CDR3 reads TGTGCCGCGCTCCGTTTGGGTTGGAGCGGCTCGGGACAGGAGGACGAGCAGTACTTC. It yields the protein CAALRLGWSGSGQEDEQYF.

The gene calls are TRBV10-3 and TRBJ1-4; D uncertain. Germline V gene sequence: CDR1 ENHRY, CDR2 SYGVKD. Between the trimmed V and J ends, which lost 4 bases and 4 bases, there was a span of 13 bases. This CDR3 region has 15 residues. DNA of the CDR3: TGTGCCATCAGTGGTGGGGAGCTCGATAATGAAAAACTGTTTTTT. Its translation: CAISGGELDNEKLFF.

V is TRBV7-3 and J is TRBJ2-2; TRBD1 or TRBD2 may be the D gene (5 bases each). V dropped 5 bases and J dropped 6 bases, with 22 bases sitting between them. The germline V gene has CDR1 SGHTA and CDR2 FQGTGA. This CDR3 spans 17 amino acids. As DNA, the CDR3 is TGTGCCAGCAGCGCACAGGTGCTCAGAATCGGGGCCGGGGAGCTGTTTTTT. This sequence encodes CASSAQVLRIGAGELFF.

V is TRBV5-4 and J is TRBJ2-7; tentative D call: TRBD1 (5 bases). Germline CDR1 is SGHNT and CDR2 is YYREEE (reference sequence). V was trimmed by 0 bases and J by 7 bases, leaving 11 bases between them. The CDR3 is 13 residues long. CDR3 region: CASSLVGAGEQYF. CDR3 DNA sequence: TGTGCCAGCAGCTTGGTAGGGGCTGGAGAGCAGTACTTC.

This sequence joins TRBV9 and TRBJ2-5, with unresolved D. The CDR3 length is 13 residues. Germline V lookup: CDR1 SGDLS, CDR2 YYNGEE. Trimming stripped 0 bases from V and 7 bases from J, with 10 bases between. The CDR3 here is CASSVGGKGTQYF. The DNA of the CDR3 is TGTGCCAGCAGCGTAGGAGGAAAGGGGACCCAGTACTTC.

The V call is TRBV19, the J call TRBJ1-6; a weak D match, TRBD1 (6 bases). CDR3 length: 15 amino acids. Deletions cut 3 bases from V and 9 bases from J, with 15 bases between. Germline CDR1 and CDR2: LNHDA and SQIVND (reference sequence). The CDR3: CASSIGGGRGSPLHF. CDR3 DNA sequence: TGTGCCAGTAGTATCGGGGGGGGGCGCGGTTCACCCCTCCACTTT.

The rearrangement joins TRBV9 to TRBJ2-2, with 8 bases fitting TRBD1. Germline CDR1 and CDR2: SGDLS and YYNGEE. Losses at the gene ends were 4 bases for V and 4 bases for J; bases not matched to a gene: 6. This CDR3 spans 15 amino acids. CDR3: CASSPRDRPTGELFF. The CDR3 DNA sequence: TGTGCCAGCAGCCCGAGGGACAGGCCCACCGGGGAGCTGTTTTTT.